A single TCR beta chain is shown here with its context. Its specificity is not known. This sample stems from a study of T cell responses to AZD1222 COVID-19 vaccine. Overall study findings and caveats: A mostly white British donor set with more females was recruited, and clonal diversity was possibly underestimated. Unmutated variant regions are reportedly targeted by nearly half of spike-specific TCRs.

Germline values: CDR1 MDHEN, CDR2 SYDVKM. The CDR3 sequence is 14 residues long. Trimming stripped 6 bases from V and 2 bases from J, with 14 bases between. Using immunoSEQ multiplex PCR, the repertoire was profiled, and TCRdb retains in-frame clones only, with some absent. The sample lists about 130,000 clones, around 87% seen once, with about 10% in the top ten. The V gene is TRBV28, the J gene TRBJ2-7; D call uncertain. The sequence came from an adult in good health. The sample in question was peripheral blood, obtained on day 0 of AZD1222 vaccination. The CDR3: CASRQPRKAYEQYF. The CDR3 nucleotides are TGTGCCAGCAGGCAACCCCGTAAGGCCTACGAGCAGTACTTC.